A single T cell receptor (beta chain) is shown here with its context. Its antigen remains unidentified. A single base separates this from a much larger clone, so it may be a read error. The data were taken from a study of blood T cells in healthy people across ages. Whole-study results and caveats: Versus aged donors, long-lived donors had higher diversity and more naive CD4+ cells.

Primed by a sample-barcoded 5' primer and a J-beta primer mix, a second PCR proceeded for about 7 to 11 cycles. Using its own MiXCR run on the 5' RACE reads, TCRdb lists one record per CDR3 protein. Of some 670,000 distinct CDR3 sequences detected, more than 45% appear once; the ten largest clones hold less than 15%. Trimming pared 4 bases from V and 6 bases from J, leaving 13 bases between. Germline CDR1 MGHRA, CDR2 YSYEKL. This CDR3 is built from 14 residues. The material sequenced was blood. This clonotype was sampled from a woman older than 75 in good health. The rearrangement joins TRBV4-1 to TRBJ2-1; a possible D gene is TRBD2 (5 bases). CDR3 loop: CASSPQERANEQFF. Written as DNA, the CDR3 is TGCGCCAGCAGCCCGCAGGAGAGGGCCAATGAGCAGTTCTTC.